Listed below are T cell receptor beta chains from one sample, sequenced in a study of blood T cells in healthy people across ages. TCRdb analysed the 5' RACE reads with MiXCR anew, one entry per CDR3 protein. The table has about 590,000 distinct CDR3 sequences, about 30% seen once. Specimen: blood. The receptors come from a woman aged 80 or older in good health. The CDR3 runs from the conserved cysteine through the conserved F or W. The D gene is left open where the match is weak. Clone size is shown for a subset of rows, as once, few, many or a class of expanded clone.

TRBD1 | NA | TRBJ1-2 | TRBV7-8 | CASSPPWGQGIYGYTF | TGTGCCAGCAGCCCACCTTGGGGACAGGGGATCTATGGCTACACCTTC
TRBD1 | many | TRBJ2-7 | TRBV12-3/TRBV12-4 | CASTPPGQGAYEQYF | TGTGCCAGCACTCCTCCGGGACAGGGGGCCTACGAGCAGTACTTC
TRBD2 | once | TRBJ2-4 | TRBV6-5 | CASSSRGGAKNIQYF | TGTGCCAGCAGTTCCCGGGGGGGGGCCAAAAACATTCAGTACTTC
NA | NA | TRBJ2-3 | TRBV7-6 | CASSSSPNTQYF | TGTGCCAGCAGCTCATCCCCCAATACGCAGTATTTT
NA | many | TRBJ1-1 | TRBV20-1 | CSAPSADRVTEAFF | TGCAGTGCCCCCAGCGCGGACAGAGTAACCGAAGCTTTCTTT
TRBD1 | once | TRBJ2-2 | TRBV6-5 | CASSYDRDTGELFF | TGTGCCAGCAGTTACGACAGGGACACCGGGGAGCTGTTTTTT
NA | few | TRBJ2-5 | TRBV4-1 | CASSQVGPPVSETQYF | TGCGCCAGCAGCCAAGTGGGTCCTCCAGTATCCGAGACCCAGTACTTC
TRBD1 | NA | TRBJ1-1 | TRBV3-1 | CASTMAGGTGPLNTEAFF | TGTGCCAGCACCATGGCGGGGGGGACAGGGCCTTTGAACACTGAAGCTTTCTTT
TRBD1 | NA | TRBJ2-5 | TRBV28 | CASSSGQHKETQYF | TGTGCCAGCAGTTCGGGACAGCACAAAGAGACCCAGTACTTC
TRBD2 | NA | TRBJ2-5 | TRBV7-8 | CASRIAGQETQYF | TGTGCCAGCCGAATAGCGGGGCAAGAGACCCAGTACTTC
NA | NA | TRBJ2-1 | TRBV7-2 | CASSLGPDNEQFF | TGTGCCAGCAGCTTAGGGCCAGACAATGAGCAGTTCTTC
NA | once | TRBJ2-6 | TRBV20-1 | CSARDRRKSGANVLTF | TGCAGTGCTAGAGACCGGAGAAAGTCTGGGGCCAACGTCCTGACTTTC
NA | few | TRBJ2-5 | TRBV5-1 | CASSYTEGARTETQYF | TGCGCCAGCAGCTACACAGAGGGCGCGAGGACTGAGACCCAGTACTTC
NA | few | TRBJ1-1 | TRBV9 | CASSAGTHEGTEAFF | TGTGCCAGCAGCGCGGGGACACACGAGGGTACTGAAGCTTTCTTT
TRBD1 | NA | TRBJ2-5 | TRBV30 | CAWRDPHRGGETQYF | TGTGCCTGGAGAGACCCACACAGGGGCGGGGAGACCCAGTACTTC
NA | many | TRBJ2-7 | TRBV5-6 | CASRYEGGEQYF | TGTGCCAGCAGATATGAAGGTGGCGAGCAGTACTTC
TRBD2 | few | TRBJ2-7 | TRBV6-1 | CASSEQGRVSYEQYF | TGTGCCAGCAGTGAACAAGGGAGGGTCTCCTACGAGCAGTACTTC
NA | NA | TRBJ2-3 | TRBV9 | CASSVANQAVTDTQYF | TGTGCCAGCAGCGTAGCTAATCAAGCGGTCACAGATACGCAGTATTTT
NA | many | TRBJ2-1 | TRBV7-2 | CASSLSYGEQFF | TGTGCCAGCAGCTTAAGTTACGGTGAGCAGTTCTTC
TRBD2 | NA | TRBJ2-1 | TRBV5-1 | CASSPTVSGGVAEQFF | TGCGCCAGCAGCCCCACGGTCAGCGGGGGGGTTGCTGAGCAGTTCTTC
NA | NA | TRBJ1-1 | TRBV7-9 | CASSLDGRALGEAFF | TGTGCCAGCAGCTTAGACGGCAGGGCCTTGGGTGAAGCTTTCTTT
TRBD1 | few | TRBJ2-2 | TRBV6-5 | CASSLTGLGTGELFF | TGTGCCAGCAGCCTGACAGGGTTGGGCACCGGGGAGCTGTTTTTT
NA | NA | TRBJ1-5 | TRBV7-9 | CASSDRGGANQPQHF | TGTGCCAGCAGCGATCGAGGGGGGGCTAATCAGCCCCAGCATTTT
TRBD1 | many | TRBJ2-7 | TRBV13 | CASSLSGTGLYEQYF | TGTGCCAGCAGCCTCTCCGGGACAGGGCTCTACGAGCAGTACTTC
TRBD2 | few | TRBJ2-3 | TRBV5-1 | CASSGLAGTDAQYF | TGCGCCAGCAGCGGACTAGCGGGCACAGATGCGCAGTATTTT
TRBD2 | NA | TRBJ2-1 | TRBV7-9 | CASSLVGAGGQDEQFF | TGTGCCAGCAGCTTAGTAGGAGCGGGGGGGCAGGATGAGCAGTTCTTC
NA | many | TRBJ2-1 | TRBV11-2 | CASSLPLRVGPYNEQFF | TGTGCCAGCAGCTTACCTCTTAGGGTGGGTCCCTACAATGAGCAGTTCTTC
TRBD1 | many | TRBJ2-3 | TRBV20-1 | CSASPTGGGEFAEDTQYF | TGCAGTGCTAGCCCTACAGGGGGCGGGGAGTTTGCAGAGGATACGCAGTATTTT
NA | few | TRBJ1-1 | TRBV25-1 | CASSGPGGKMSTEAFF | TGTGCCAGCAGCGGTCCTGGGGGAAAAATGAGCACTGAAGCTTTCTTT
NA | NA | TRBJ1-5 | TRBV6-5 | CASSYGVRGTQHF | TGTGCCAGCAGTTACGGGGTACGGGGGACTCAGCATTTT
NA | many | TRBJ2-3 | TRBV7-2 | CASSLGPRTDTQYF | TGTGCCAGCAGCTTAGGACCCAGAACAGATACGCAGTATTTT
NA | many | TRBJ2-1 | TRBV7-2 | CASSLARNEQFF | TGTGCCAGCAGCTTAGCCAGGAATGAGCAGTTCTTC
TRBD1 | NA | TRBJ2-7 | TRBV5-1 | CASRNVMRQGSEQYF | TGCGCCAGCAGGAACGTAATGAGACAGGGATCCGAGCAGTACTTC
NA | many | TRBJ2-7 | TRBV5-1 | CASSSGGRSEQYF | TGCGCCAGCAGCTCGGGGGGCCGATCGGAGCAGTACTTC
TRBD1 | many | TRBJ2-5 | TRBV3-1 | CASSLSGQAQETQYF | TGTGCCAGCAGCCTCTCCGGACAGGCCCAAGAGACCCAGTACTTC
NA | NA | TRBJ1-2 | TRBV30 | CACMTGTNYGYTF | TGTGCCTGTATGACAGGAACTAACTATGGCTACACCTTC
TRBD1 | many | TRBJ1-5 | TRBV9 | CASSGTGGSQPQHF | TGTGCCAGCAGCGGGACAGGGGGCTCTCAGCCCCAGCATTTT
TRBD2 | many | TRBJ2-7 | TRBV27 | CASSPRTSGGLLSYEQYF | TGTGCCAGCAGTCCCCGGACTAGCGGGGGGCTCCTGTCCTACGAGCAGTACTTC
TRBD2 | once | TRBJ2-7 | TRBV20-1 | CSARRILAGTYEQYF | TGCAGTGCTAGGCGTATCCTAGCGGGGACCTACGAGCAGTACTTC
TRBD1 | many | TRBJ2-7 | TRBV3-1 | CASSPEDRGSYEQYF | TGTGCCAGCAGCCCGGAGGACAGGGGGTCGTACGAGCAGTACTTC
TRBD1 | many | TRBJ1-2 | TRBV28 | CASSYSGTGERNGYTF | TGTGCCAGCAGTTACTCCGGGACAGGGGAGAGGAATGGCTACACCTTC
NA | NA | TRBJ1-2 | TRBV24-1 | CATSDPWAQSYTF | TGTGCCACCAGTGATCCATGGGCCCAAAGCTACACCTTC
TRBD2 | few | TRBJ2-3 | TRBV20-1 | CSAGGGLAGGGTDTQYF | TGCAGTGCAGGAGGAGGACTAGCGGGGGGCGGGACAGATACGCAGTATTTT
NA | many | TRBJ2-1 | TRBV12-3/TRBV12-4 | CASSLEGGLRDNEQFF | TGTGCCAGCAGTTTAGAAGGGGGTCTGCGGGACAATGAGCAGTTCTTC
TRBD1 | many | TRBJ2-4 | TRBV28 | CASSIRDSPRMAKNIQYF | TGTGCCAGCAGTATCCGGGACAGCCCCAGGATGGCCAAAAACATTCAGTACTTC
NA | many | TRBJ2-1 | TRBV5-6 | CASSALAGRYNEQFF | TGTGCCAGCAGCGCCCTCGCGGGGAGGTACAATGAGCAGTTCTTC
TRBD2 | many | TRBJ2-1 | TRBV7-2 | CASSLGGGPRVNEQFF | TGTGCCAGCAGCTTAGGCGGGGGGCCACGAGTGAATGAGCAGTTCTTC
TRBD2 | few | TRBJ2-2 | TRBV4-2 | CASSQAGGGHTGELFF | TGTGCCAGCAGCCAAGCCGGGGGGGGGCACACCGGGGAGCTGTTTTTT
NA | many | TRBJ2-6 | TRBV6-2/TRBV6-3 | CASMGTGANVLTF | TGTGCCAGCATGGGGACTGGGGCCAACGTCCTGACTTTC
NA | many | TRBJ2-1 | TRBV12-3/TRBV12-4 | CASSFRGRRGAEQFF | TGTGCCAGCAGTTTTCGGGGACGGAGGGGCGCTGAGCAGTTCTTC
TRBD2 | many | TRBJ2-1 | TRBV7-2 | CASSLELAGGASSYNEQFF | TGTGCCAGCAGCTTAGAGCTAGCGGGGGGGGCAAGCTCCTACAATGAGCAGTTCTTC
TRBD2 | many | TRBJ2-6 | TRBV2 | CASRDYRLAGGSGANVLTF | TGTGCCAGCAGGGACTACCGACTAGCGGGGGGGTCTGGGGCCAACGTCCTGACTTTC
NA | NA | TRBJ1-1 | TRBV28 | CASSFLLEAFF | TGTGCCAGCAGTTTTCTTTTGGAAGCTTTCTTT
NA | NA | TRBJ1-5 | TRBV7-2 | CASSLVSGQNQPQHF | TGTGCCAGCAGCTTAGTTTCGGGACAAAATCAGCCCCAGCATTTT
TRBD2 | many | TRBJ2-3 | TRBV20-1 | CSARQTGTSGGVSLTDTQYF | TGCAGTGCTAGACAAACCGGGACTAGCGGGGGGGTCTCCCTCACAGATACGCAGTATTTT
NA | few | TRBJ2-7 | TRBV9 | CASSVRRGRSYEQYF | TGTGCCAGCAGCGTGAGAAGGGGTCGTTCCTACGAGCAGTACTTC
NA | few | TRBJ1-5 | TRBV28 | CASTIGGSGRNQPQHF | TGTGCCAGCACTATCGGGGGGAGCGGACGCAATCAGCCCCAGCATTTT